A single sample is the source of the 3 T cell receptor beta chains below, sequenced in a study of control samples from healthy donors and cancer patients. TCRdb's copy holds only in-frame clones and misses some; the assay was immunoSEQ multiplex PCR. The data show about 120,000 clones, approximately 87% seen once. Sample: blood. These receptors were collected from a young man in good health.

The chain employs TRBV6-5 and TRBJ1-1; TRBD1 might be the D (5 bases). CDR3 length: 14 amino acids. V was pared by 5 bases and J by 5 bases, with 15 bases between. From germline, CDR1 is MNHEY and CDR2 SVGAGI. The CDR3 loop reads CASSQGTLLTEAFF. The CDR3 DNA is TGTGCCAGCAGTCAGGGAACTTTGTTGACTGAAGCTTTCTTT.

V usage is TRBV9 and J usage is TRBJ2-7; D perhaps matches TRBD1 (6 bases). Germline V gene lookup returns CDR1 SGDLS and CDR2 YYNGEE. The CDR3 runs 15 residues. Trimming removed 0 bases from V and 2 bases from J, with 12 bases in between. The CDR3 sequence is CASSVASGQPYEQYF. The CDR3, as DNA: TGTGCCAGCAGCGTAGCTTCTGGACAGCCCTACGAGCAGTACTTC. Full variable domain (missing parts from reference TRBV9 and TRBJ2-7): DSGVTQTPKHLITATGQRVTLRCSPRSGDLSVYWYQQSLDQGLQFLIQYYNGEERAKGNILERFSAQQFPDLHSELNLSSLELGDSALYFCASSVASGQPYEQYFGPGTRLTVT.

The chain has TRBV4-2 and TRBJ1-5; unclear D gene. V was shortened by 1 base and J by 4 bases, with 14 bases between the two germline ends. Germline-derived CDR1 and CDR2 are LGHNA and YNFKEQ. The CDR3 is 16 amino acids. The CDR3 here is CASSQVVWVENQPQHF. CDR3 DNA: TGTGCCAGCAGCCAAGTGGTCTGGGTAGAGAATCAGCCCCAGCATTTT.